This note documents a single TCR beta chain sequence. What it binds is unknown. The CDR3 contains 16 residues. J was trimmed by 6 bases and V by 5 bases; bases with no gene match: 7. Germline V gene data show CDR1 as SEHNR and CDR2 as FQNEAQ (reference sequence). The sample originates from a study of early T cells in non-severe SARS-CoV-2 infection. Looking at the study overall: Sequencing of unsorted whole blood was done on bulk RNA, leaving chains unpaired. Findings and limits, study-wide: Sequences matched to VDJdb favored anti-spike CD8 responses, while private and CD4 specificities were missed.

Individual cDNA molecules carried attached unique molecular identifiers. Each CDR3 protein gets one entry after TCRdb re-called the 5' RACE reads with MiXCR. Of tens of thousands of distinct CDR3 sequences detected, over 5% appear once; the ten largest clones hold about 5.5%. The genes are TRBV7-9 and TRBJ2-1; 13 nucleotides match TRBD2. Sequencing input: whole blood. The TCR comes from an adult who was a healthcare worker with PCR-confirmed SARS-CoV-2 infection or an uninfected control (not recorded which). In DNA form, the CDR3 reads TGTGCCAGCAGCCCGACTAGCGGGAGGTGGAGCAATGAGCAGTTCTTC. Translation: CASSPTSGRWSNEQFF.